This paragraph reports one TCR beta chain. Its antigen is still unknown. The sample comes from a study of shared clonotypes between healthy human individuals. Assay: immunoSEQ multiplex PCR; the TCRdb copy retains only in-frame clones and omits some. Here the sample spans over a million clones, roughly 96% being singletons. It was into CD45RA+ naive and CD45RA-negative memory subsets that the CD4+ cells were split. Whole-study findings and limits: Rarefaction showed that sequencing of sorted subsets was incomplete (despite large depth).

V lost 4 bases and J lost 2; bases outside the gene matches: 5. This CDR3 region has 15 residues. In germline, CDR1 is SEHNR, CDR2 FQNEAQ (reference sequence). This TCR came from a man aged 25 to 40 in good health. Sequencing used naive CD4+ T cells sorted from blood. The subset here: CD45RA+ positively selected. V and J are TRBV7-9 and TRBJ2-1, with 7 bases aligning to TRBD2. CDR3 region: CASSSGLVPYNEQFF. CDR3 coding DNA: TGTGCCAGCAGCTCAGGACTAGTCCCCTACAATGAGCAGTTCTTC.